This TCR beta chain was identified during a study of blood T cell repertoires in COVID-19. The wider study: Acute and convalescent COVID-19 samples came from the United States, Italy and Spain. The cDNA or gDNA used as material had been derived from T cells, B-cell-depleted T cells, or PBMCs.

This CDR3 region has 14 residues. Germline CDR1 reads SGHTA; CDR2 reads FQGNSA. V was pared by 5 bases and J by 2 bases, with 2 bases of the junction left unmatched. Original processing methods: Amplification of reference gene primers was used by the study to estimate nucleated cell counts. The assay was immunoSEQ multiplex PCR, and TCRdb's table has in-frame clones only and misses some. V, J and clone size are taken as reported in that table, and D and trimming were inferred from the DNA itself. The table has over 80,000 clones, more than 70% seen once. The source of this sequence is a woman aged 55-70 years with acute or convalescent COVID-19. The specimen sequenced was peripheral blood. The chain employs TRBV7-2 and TRBJ1-5, with TRBD1 identical over 8 bases. CDR3 sequence reads: CASSQDRGNQPQHF. Written as DNA, the CDR3 is TGTGCCAGCAGCCAGGACAGGGGCAATCAGCCCCAGCATTTT.